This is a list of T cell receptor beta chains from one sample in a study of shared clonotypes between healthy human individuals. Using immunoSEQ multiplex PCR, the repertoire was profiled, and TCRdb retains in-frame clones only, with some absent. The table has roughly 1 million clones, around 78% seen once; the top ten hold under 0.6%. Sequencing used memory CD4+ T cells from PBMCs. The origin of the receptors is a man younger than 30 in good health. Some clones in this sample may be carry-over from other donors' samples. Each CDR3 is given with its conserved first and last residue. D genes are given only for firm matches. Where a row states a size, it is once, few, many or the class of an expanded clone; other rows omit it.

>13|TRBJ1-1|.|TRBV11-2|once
TGTGCCACAGGCCAGGGGACGAACACTGAAGCTTTCTTT
CATGQGTNTEAFF
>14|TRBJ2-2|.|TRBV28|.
TGTGCCAGCAGTTTAGGCAGGGCCACCGGGGAGCTGTTTTTT
CASSLGRATGELFF
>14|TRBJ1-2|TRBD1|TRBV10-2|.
TGCGCCAGCAGGACCGGGACAGGGGGTGATGGCTACACCTTC
CASRTGTGGDGYTF
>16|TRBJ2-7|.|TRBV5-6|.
TGTGCCAGCAGCACCCCTCTAGCGACCCGACTGGGCGAGCAGTACTTC
CASSTPLATRLGEQYF
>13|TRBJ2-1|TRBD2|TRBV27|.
TGTGCCAGCAGGGGGGGGTCCTACAATGAGCAGTTCTTC
CASRGGSYNEQFF
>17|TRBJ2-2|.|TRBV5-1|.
TGCGCCAGCAGCTTGGCTCTTGGACAGACCTTCACCGGGGAGCTGTTTTTT
CASSLALGQTFTGELFF
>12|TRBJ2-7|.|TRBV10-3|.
TGTGCCATCAGTCCAGGAGGGGGCGAGCAGTACTTC
CAISPGGGEQYF
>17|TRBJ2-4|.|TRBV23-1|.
TGCGCCAGCAGTCTTCAGGATGGCGCCGGGGACGGGGGCATTCAGTACTTC
CASSLQDGAGDGGIQYF
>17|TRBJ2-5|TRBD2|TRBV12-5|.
TGTGCTAGTGGACCGGGACTAGCGGGAGATAGAGGAGAGACCCAGTACTTC
CASGPGLAGDRGETQYF
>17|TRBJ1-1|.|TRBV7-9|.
TGTGCCAGCAGCGCCTCTCCGGGACAAAGGGACGAGACTGAAGCTTTCTTT
CASSASPGQRDETEAFF
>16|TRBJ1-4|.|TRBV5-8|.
TGTGCCAGCAGCTTAGGGACCGTGACAACTAATGAAAAACTGTTTTTT
CASSLGTVTTNEKLFF
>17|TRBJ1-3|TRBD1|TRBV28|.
TGTGCCAGCAGTTTACTGGGACAGCGGCTCTCTGGAAACACCATATATTTT
CASSLLGQRLSGNTIYF
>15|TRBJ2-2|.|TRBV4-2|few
TGTGCCAGCAGCCAAGATCCGACCCTTGACGGGGAGCTGTTTTTT
CASSQDPTLDGELFF